The clone carrying this T cell receptor beta chain came up a few times. Its antigen is as yet unknown. This sample is part of a study of T-cell memory formation after mild COVID-19. Constant-segment primers were used for 5'RACE, and the resulting TCR alpha and TCR beta cDNA libraries carried sample barcodes and UMIs. Using its own MiXCR run on the 5' RACE reads, TCRdb lists one record per CDR3 protein. The sample has tens of thousands of distinct CDR3 sequences; about 13% are singletons. The length of the CDR3 is 13 residues. V gave up 1 base and J gave up 6 bases, with 7 bases separating them. Germline CDR1 and CDR2: SGHVS and FNYEAQ. Study-level findings and limits: Clones contracting across day 15 to 85 had a balanced CD4/CD8 profile; later expanding clones leaned CD4+. SARS-CoV-2 specificity was not confirmed for second-wave clones peaking on day 37. Those CD4+ clones that contracted were mainly in CM and EM (CD8+ ones in EMRA).

Material: PBMCs or a T cell subset sorted from them (not recorded which). V is TRBV7-6 and J is TRBJ2-1; D is ambiguous. The TCR comes from an adult woman who had mild COVID-19 (a few samples of this study predate the infection). Cell type and time point are not known. The CDR3 is CASSLEVRNEQFF. CDR3 in DNA: TGTGCCAGCAGCTTAGAGGTTCGCAATGAGCAGTTCTTC.